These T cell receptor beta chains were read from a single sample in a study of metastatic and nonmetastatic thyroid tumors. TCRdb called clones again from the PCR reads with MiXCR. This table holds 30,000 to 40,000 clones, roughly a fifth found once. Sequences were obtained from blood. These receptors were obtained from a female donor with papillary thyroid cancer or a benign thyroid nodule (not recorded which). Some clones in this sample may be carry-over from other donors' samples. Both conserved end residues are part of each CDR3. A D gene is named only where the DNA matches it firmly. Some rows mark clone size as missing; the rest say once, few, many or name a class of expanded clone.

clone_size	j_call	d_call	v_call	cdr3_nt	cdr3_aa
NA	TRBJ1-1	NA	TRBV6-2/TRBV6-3	TGTGCCTGCAGTCACGGACAGAACACTGAAGCTTTCTTT	CACSHGQNTEAFF
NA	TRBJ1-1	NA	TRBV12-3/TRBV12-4	TGTGCCAGCAGTACATCCGGAGGGGCTGAAGCTTTCTTT	CASSTSGGAEAFF
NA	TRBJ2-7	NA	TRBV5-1	TGCGCCAGCAGCTCCGGAACGGGGGAGCAGTACTTC	CASSSGTGEQYF
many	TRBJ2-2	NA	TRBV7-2	TGTGCCAGCAGTTCGACCCAGGGTGAATGGACCGGGGAGCTGTTTTTT	CASSSTQGEWTGELFF
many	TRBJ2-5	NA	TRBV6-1	TGTGCCAGCAGTGAAGGGACGGGGTGGACCCAGTACTTC	CASSEGTGWTQYF
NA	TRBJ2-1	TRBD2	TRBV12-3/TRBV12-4	TGTGCCAGCAGTTTTGGGACTAGCGGGAGAAATGAGCAGTTCTTC	CASSFGTSGRNEQFF
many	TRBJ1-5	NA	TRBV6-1	TGTGCCAGCAGTTCAGGGATGATCAATCAGCCCCAGCATTTT	CASSSGMINQPQHF
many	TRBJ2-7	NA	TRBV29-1	TGCAGCGTTGAAGGGTTGCGGGGGACAGGCTCCTACGAGCAGTACTTC	CSVEGLRGTGSYEQYF
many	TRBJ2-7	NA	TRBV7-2	TGTGCCAGCAGCTTAGTAGCGGCGAGCTCCTACGAGCAGTACTTC	CASSLVAASSYEQYF
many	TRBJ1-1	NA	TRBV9	TGTGCCAGCAGCGTAGAATGGAGTTCAAACACTGAAGCTTTCTTT	CASSVEWSSNTEAFF
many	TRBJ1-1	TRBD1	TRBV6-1	TGTGCCAGCAGTATCGGACAGGGTGCTGAAGCTTTCTTT	CASSIGQGAEAFF
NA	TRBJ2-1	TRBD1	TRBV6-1	TGTGCCAGCATCGCCGGGACAGGGTACTACAATGAGCAGTTCTTC	CASIAGTGYYNEQFF
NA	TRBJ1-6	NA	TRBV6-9	TGTGCCAGCAGTTTCAGACAGAATTCACCCCTCCACTTT	CASSFRQNSPLHF
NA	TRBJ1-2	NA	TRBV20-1	TGCAGTGCTAGGATCTCCGGGGACCCCTATGGCTACACCTTC	CSARISGDPYGYTF
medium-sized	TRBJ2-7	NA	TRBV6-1	TGTGCCAGCAGACGCCAATTGACAGGAGAGACCTACGAGCAGTACTTC	CASRRQLTGETYEQYF
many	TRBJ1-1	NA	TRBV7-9	TGTGCCAGCAGCCCCCTGGTAGAAGCTTTCTTT	CASSPLVEAFF
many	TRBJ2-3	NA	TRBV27	TGTGCCAGCAGTACTCAGGGGTTGGCTAGCACAGATACGCAGTATTTT	CASSTQGLASTDTQYF
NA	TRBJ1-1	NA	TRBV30	TGTGCCTGGAGGGATTGGAGGAACACTGAAGCTTTCTTT	CAWRDWRNTEAFF
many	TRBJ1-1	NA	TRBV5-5	TGTGCCAGCACCCAAGCCTACAGGGTGGTAACTGCTGAAGCTTTCTTT	CASTQAYRVVTAEAFF
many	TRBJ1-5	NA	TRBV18	TGTGCCAGCTCACTCCCCCCGGCGGGACGCCAGCAGCCCCAGCATTTT	CASSLPPAGRQQPQHF
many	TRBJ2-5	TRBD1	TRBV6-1	TGTGCCAGCAGTGACCGGGACAGGGGGCGAGAGACCCAGTACTTC	CASSDRDRGRETQYF
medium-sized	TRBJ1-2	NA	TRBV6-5	TGTGCCAGCAGTTACTGGAACGGTGCAAATGGCTACACCTTC	CASSYWNGANGYTF
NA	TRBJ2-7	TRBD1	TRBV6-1	TGTGCCAGCAGCCCGGGACAGGCACCCGAGCAGTACTTC	CASSPGQAPEQYF
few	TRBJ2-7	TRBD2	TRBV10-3	TGTGCCATCAGTGAACGGTGGGAAGCGGGGACCTACGAGCAGTACTTC	CAISERWEAGTYEQYF
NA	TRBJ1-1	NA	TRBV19	TGTGCCAGTAGTATAAAGGGAGTCACTGAAGCTTTCTTT	CASSIKGVTEAFF
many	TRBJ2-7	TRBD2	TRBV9	TGTGCCAGCAGCGCGGGACTAGCGGGGGCCTCCTACGAGCAGTACTTC	CASSAGLAGASYEQYF
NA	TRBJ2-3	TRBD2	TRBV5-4	TGTGCCAGCAGATTGGCCGTAGCGGGAGGATGGACAGATACGCAGTATTTT	CASRLAVAGGWTDTQYF
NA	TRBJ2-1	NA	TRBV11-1	TGTGCCAGCAGCTTAGGTATGCTCTCCAAGGAGCAGTTCTTC	CASSLGMLSKEQFF
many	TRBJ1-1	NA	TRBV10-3	TGCGCCATCAGTCGACAGCCGAACACTGAAGCTTTCTTT	CAISRQPNTEAFF